A single sample is the source of the 22 T cell receptor beta chains below, sequenced in a study of shared clonotypes between healthy human individuals. The assay was immunoSEQ multiplex PCR, and TCRdb's table has in-frame clones only and misses some. Among some 2.4 million clones listed, 90% to 95% were seen once. The sequencing input was naive CD4+ T cells from PBMCs. Subset denoted: CD45RA+ positively selected. The receptors were gathered from a man aged 18 to 30 in good health. Some clones in this sample may be carry-over from other donors' samples.

This clone was seen only a few times. The V and J genes are TRBV30 and TRBJ2-2; perhaps TRBD2 as D (5 bases). The CDR3 consists of 14 residues. V lost 3 bases to trimming and J lost 4 bases, with 12 bases between them. CDR1 is GTSNPN and CDR2 is SVGIG in the germline V gene (reference sequence). CDR3 in DNA: TGTGCCTGGAGGGTGGCGGGCGGCACCGGGGAGCTGTTTTTT. The encoded protein is CAWRVAGGTGELFF.

The chain joins TRBV29-1 to TRBJ2-3; D is possibly TRBD2 (5 bases). Trimming took off 2 bases at V and 6 bases at J, with 15 bases between the two ends. This CDR3 is 14 amino acids long. Germline CDR1 is SQVTM and CDR2 is ANQGSEA. Here the CDR3 DNA reads TGCAGCGTTGAACGACGGCTCACGGGGGATACGCAGTATTTT. Residues: CSVERRLTGDTQYF.

CDR3 in DNA: TGTGCCAGTAGTACCGGACAGACCTACGAGCAGTACTTC. This sequence encodes CASSTGQTYEQYF. The rearrangement links TRBV19 to TRBJ2-7, with D possibly TRBD1 on 6 matching bases. CDR3 length equals 13 residues. The V and J ends lost 4 bases and 2 bases respectively, with 9 bases between them. The germline CDR1 and CDR2 sequences are LNHDA and SQIVND (reference sequence).

This chain links TRBV4-1 with TRBJ2-7, with 7 bases lining up with TRBD2. CDR1 and CDR2 from the germline V gene are MGHRA and YSYEKL. This CDR3 comprises 15 residues. V shed 4 bases, J shed 2 bases, and the junction held 8 bases outside the gene matches. DNA for the CDR3: TGCGCCAGCAGCCGGGGGGGAGGCACCGCCTACGAGCAGTACTTC. This sequence encodes CASSRGGGTAYEQYF.

The chain joins TRBV9 to TRBJ2-7; 8 nucleotides agree with TRBD1. The trim removed 4 bases at V and 8 bases at J, leaving 5 bases unmatched. The CDR3 consists of 12 residues. In germline, CDR1 is SGDLS, CDR2 YYNGEE. CDR3 protein: CASSPRQGKQYF. In DNA form, the CDR3 reads TGTGCCAGCAGCCCCCGACAGGGGAAGCAGTACTTC.

The genes are TRBV6-6 and TRBJ2-7; weak D call: TRBD1 (5 bases). Germline-derived CDR1 and CDR2 are MNHNY and SVGAGI (reference sequence). Trimming shortened V by 8 bases and J by 3 bases, and 14 bases separated the two germline ends. The CDR3 extends over 13 amino acids. CDR3 sequence: CASRQGRYYEQYF. Written as DNA, the CDR3 is TGTGCCAGCCGTCAGGGCCGTTACTACGAGCAGTACTTC.

For this clone: This CDR3 is also generated by other DNA sequences in the sample. The chain links TRBV9 to TRBJ2-3, with a possible D match to TRBD2 (6 bases). V dropped 4 bases and J dropped 0 bases, with 12 bases sitting between them. The CDR3 has 15 residues. Germline V gene data show CDR1 as SGDLS and CDR2 as YYNGEE. The CDR3 DNA sequence: TGTGCCAGCAGCCCCCGTAGCGGTAGCACAGATACGCAGTATTTT. Translated: CASSPRSGSTDTQYF.

This chain uses TRBV9 with TRBJ2-1; D may be TRBD2 (5 bases). Trimming removed 4 bases at V and 14 bases at J, with 19 bases between. The CDR3 is made up of 13 amino acids. Germline loops: CDR1 SGDLS, CDR2 YYNGEE. The DNA of the CDR3 is TGTGCCAGCAGCACACGGGTCTCTCGGAGGAAGTTCTTC. Translated: CASSTRVSRRKFF. The full variable domain, in which reference TRBV9 and TRBJ2-1 provide the parts outside the CDR3, is DSGVTQTPKHLITATGQRVTLRCSPRSGDLSVYWYQQSLDQGLQFLIQYYNGEERAKGNILERFSAQQFPDLHSELNLSSLELGDSALYFCASSTRVSRRKFFGPGTRLTVL.

The rearrangement joins TRBV7-3 to TRBJ1-4; D not resolved. The CDR3 is 11 amino acids. Trimming cost V 2 bases and J 6 bases, with 1 base left between them. Germline V gives CDR1 SGHTA, CDR2 FQGTGA. CDR3 DNA sequence: TGTGCCAGCAGCTTAGATGAAAAACTGTTTTTT. Amino acids: CASSLDEKLFF.

The V call is TRBV5-5, the J call TRBJ1-5; perhaps TRBD1 as D (6 bases). The germline gives CDR1 SGHKS, CDR2 YYEKEE (reference sequence). The V gene lost 3 bases and the J gene lost 7 bases, with 14 bases spanning the gap. The CDR3 consists of 14 residues. DNA of the CDR3: TGTGCCAGCAGCTGGCGCTGGGGGCGGCAGCCCCAGCATTTT. It is translated as CASSWRWGRQPQHF.

This chain uses TRBV11-2 with TRBJ2-1; D ambiguous. The CDR3 is made up of 16 amino acids. The V gene's germline CDR1 is SGHAT and CDR2 FQNNGV. The germline V and J ends were trimmed by 2 bases and 0 bases, with 11 bases remaining between them. CDR3 amino acids: CASSLFPDSSYNEQFF. Written as DNA, the CDR3 is TGTGCCAGCAGCTTATTTCCAGATAGCTCCTACAATGAGCAGTTCTTC.

V gene TRBV4-2 combines with J gene TRBJ2-1, with D possibly matching TRBD1 (6 bases). Looked up from germline, CDR1 is LGHNA and CDR2 is YNFKEQ. V lost 0 bases, J lost 7 bases, and 13 bases lay in between. The CDR3 has 15 amino acids. CDR3: CASSQDRGTANEQFF. The CDR3 DNA is TGTGCCAGCAGCCAAGACAGGGGAACGGCGAATGAGCAGTTCTTC.

V is TRBV19 and J is TRBJ2-3; 8 bases line up with TRBD2. Germline V gives CDR1 LNHDA, CDR2 SQIVND (reference sequence). The CDR3 totals 14 residues. The ends lost 7 bases at V and 5 bases at J; junction bases unmatched: 8. The CDR3 DNA follows: TGTGCCAGTACCCGGGAGGGCCATGGAGATACGCAGTATTTT. It specifies CASTREGHGDTQYF.

This clone was recorded only once. This chain connects TRBV2 to TRBJ2-1, with TRBD1 matching over 7 bases. Germline CDR1 reads SNHLY; CDR2 reads FYNNEI. J was trimmed by 1 base and V by 1 base; bases with no gene match: 10. This CDR3 is built from 18 residues. The CDR3 DNA reads TGTGCCAGCAGTGAAGGAGGGGGCAGGCCTATTTCCTACAATGAGCAGTTCTTC. This codes for CASSEGGGRPISYNEQFF. Drawing the rest from reference TRBV2 and TRBJ2-1, the complete variable domain is EPEVTQTPSHQVTQMGQEVILRCVPISNHLYFYWYRQILGQKVEFLVSFYNNEISEKSEIFDDQFSVERPDGSNFTLKIRSTKLEDSAMYFCASSEGGGRPISYNEQFFGPGTRLTVL.

On this clone itself: This sample includes further DNA sequences coding for the same CDR3. The chain couples TRBV7-2 to TRBJ2-3; D gene ambiguous. V was cut by 3 bases and J by 2 bases, with 6 bases left in between. From germline, CDR1 is SGHTA and CDR2 FQGNSA. This CDR3 is built from 13 residues. Here the CDR3 reads CASSLLITDTQYF. CDR3 nucleotide sequence: TGTGCCAGCAGCTTGCTTATCACAGATACGCAGTATTTT.

J is TRBJ2-7 and V is TRBV6-5; D call uncertain. Deletions cut 0 bases from V and 3 bases from J, with 6 bases between. Germline CDR1 MNHEY, CDR2 SVGAGI. The CDR3 consists of 13 residues. CDR3 loop: CASSYSPVYEQYF. The CDR3 bases are TGTGCCAGCAGTTACTCGCCGGTCTACGAGCAGTACTTC.

This chain joins TRBV28 and TRBJ2-3, with TRBD2 identical over 9 bases. CDR1 and CDR2 from the germline V gene are MDHEN and SYDVKM. V lost 6 bases and J lost 2; bases outside the gene matches: 6. The CDR3 totals 15 residues. CDR3 region: CASSLTSGFTDTQYF. In nucleotides, the CDR3 is TGTGCCAGCAGCTTGACTAGCGGATTCACAGATACGCAGTATTTT.

This chain links TRBV5-4 with TRBJ1-4; D perhaps matches TRBD1 (5 bases). V lost 3 bases, J lost 7 bases, and 19 bases lay in between. This CDR3 comprises 16 residues. Germline CDR1 and CDR2: SGHNT and YYREEE (reference sequence). CDR3 DNA sequence: TGTGCCAGCAGCTACCGAGGCCAGGGAATAGGTGAAAAACTGTTTTTT. Translation gives CASSYRGQGIGEKLFF. Full variable domain (outside the CDR3, taken from reference TRBV5-4 and TRBJ1-4): ETGVTQSPTHLIKTRGQQVTLRCSSQSGHNTVSWYQQALGQGPQFIFQYYREEENGRGNFPPRFSGLQFPNYSSELNVNALELDDSALYLCASSYRGQGIGEKLFFGSGTQLSVL.

The chain couples TRBV4-2 to TRBJ2-7; no reliable D call. With 1 base removed from V and 1 base from J, the gap between germline ends came to 14 bases. Germline lookup yields CDR1 LGHNA and CDR2 YNFKEQ. The length of the CDR3 is 16 residues. The CDR3, as DNA: TGTGCCAGCAGCCAAGTAACAAGGGCCGGGTCCTACGAGCAGTACTTC. This codes for CASSQVTRAGSYEQYF.

V usage is TRBV7-2 and J usage is TRBJ2-3; possible D gene TRBD2, 6 bases. CDR3 length equals 11 residues. V lost 1 base to trimming and J lost 14 bases, with 10 bases between them. Germline values: CDR1 SGHTA, CDR2 FQGNSA. CDR3: CASSLGTTPYF. The CDR3 nucleotides read TGTGCCAGCAGCTTAGGGACTACTCCGTATTTT.

This clone has a single count. J is TRBJ1-3 and V is TRBV7-2; no firm D call. Trimming stripped 4 bases from V and 4 bases from J, with 14 bases between. The CDR3 has 15 residues. Germline lookup yields CDR1 SGHTA and CDR2 FQGNSA. DNA of the CDR3: TGTGCCAGCAGCTCACAAAGGGCTTCAGGAAACACCATATATTTT. Translating it yields CASSSQRASGNTIYF. Drawing the rest from reference TRBV7-2 and TRBJ1-3, the complete variable domain is GAGVSQSPSNKVTEKGKDVELRCDPISGHTALYWYRQSLGQGLEFLIYFQGNSAPDKSGLPSDRFSAERTGGSVSTLTIQRTQQEDSAVYLCASSSQRASGNTIYFGEGSWLTVV.

The J gene is TRBJ2-2, the V gene TRBV5-5; perhaps D is TRBD1 or TRBD2 (5 bases each). CDR1 is SGHKS and CDR2 is YYEKEE in the germline V gene (reference sequence). The V end lost 0 bases, the J end lost 0 bases, and 9 bases lay between the germline ends. The CDR3 sequence is 16 residues long. The CDR3 is CASSLVGTANTGELFF. In DNA, the CDR3 is TGTGCCAGCAGCTTGGTAGGGACGGCGAACACCGGGGAGCTGTTTTTT.